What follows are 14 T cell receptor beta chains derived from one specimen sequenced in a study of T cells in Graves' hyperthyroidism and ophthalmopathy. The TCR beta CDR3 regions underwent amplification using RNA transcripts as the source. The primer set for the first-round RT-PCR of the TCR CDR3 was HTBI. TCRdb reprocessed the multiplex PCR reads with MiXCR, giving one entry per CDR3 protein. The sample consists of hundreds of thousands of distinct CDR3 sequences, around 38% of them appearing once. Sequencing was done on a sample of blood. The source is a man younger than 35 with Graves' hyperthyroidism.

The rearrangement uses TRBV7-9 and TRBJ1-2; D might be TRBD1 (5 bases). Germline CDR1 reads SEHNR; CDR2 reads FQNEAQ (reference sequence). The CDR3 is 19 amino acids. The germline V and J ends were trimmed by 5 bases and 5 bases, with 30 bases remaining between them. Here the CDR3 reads CASSRLGRTRDSACYGYTF. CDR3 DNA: TGTGCCAGCAGCCGCCTAGGGAGAACCCGGGACTCAGCCTGTTATGGCTACACCTTC.

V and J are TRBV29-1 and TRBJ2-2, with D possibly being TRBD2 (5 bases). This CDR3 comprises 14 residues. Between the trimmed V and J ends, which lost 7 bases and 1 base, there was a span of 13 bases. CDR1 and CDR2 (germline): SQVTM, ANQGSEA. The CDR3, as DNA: TGCAGCGCCCTAGGCGGGCTGAACACCGGGGAGCTGTTTTTT. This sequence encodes CSALGGLNTGELFF.

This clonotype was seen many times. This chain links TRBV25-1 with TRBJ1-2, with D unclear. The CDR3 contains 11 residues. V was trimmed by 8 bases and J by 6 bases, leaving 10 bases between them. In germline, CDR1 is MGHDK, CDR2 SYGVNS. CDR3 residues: CASWGVDGYTF. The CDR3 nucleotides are TGTGCCAGCTGGGGAGTGGATGGCTACACCTTC.

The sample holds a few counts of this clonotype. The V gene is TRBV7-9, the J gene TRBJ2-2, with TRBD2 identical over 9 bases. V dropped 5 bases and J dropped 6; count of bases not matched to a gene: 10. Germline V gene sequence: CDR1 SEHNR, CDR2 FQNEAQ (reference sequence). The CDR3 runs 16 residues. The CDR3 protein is CASSVGLSGRPGELFF. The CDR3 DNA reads TGTGCCAGCAGCGTAGGACTTAGCGGGAGACCCGGGGAGCTGTTTTTT.

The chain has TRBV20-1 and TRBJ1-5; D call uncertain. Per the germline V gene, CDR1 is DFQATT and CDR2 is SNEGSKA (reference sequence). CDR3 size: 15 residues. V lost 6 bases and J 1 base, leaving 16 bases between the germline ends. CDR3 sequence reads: CSASSDMGSNQPQHF. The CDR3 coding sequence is TGCAGTGCCAGCAGTGATATGGGCAGCAATCAGCCCCAGCATTTT.

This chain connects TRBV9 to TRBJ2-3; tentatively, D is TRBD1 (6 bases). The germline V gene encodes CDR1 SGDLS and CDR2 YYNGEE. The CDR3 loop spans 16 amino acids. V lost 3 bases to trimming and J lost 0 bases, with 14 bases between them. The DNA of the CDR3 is TGTGCCAGCAGCGGATTCAGACAGGATAGCACAGATACGCAGTATTTT. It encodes CASSGFRQDSTDTQYF.

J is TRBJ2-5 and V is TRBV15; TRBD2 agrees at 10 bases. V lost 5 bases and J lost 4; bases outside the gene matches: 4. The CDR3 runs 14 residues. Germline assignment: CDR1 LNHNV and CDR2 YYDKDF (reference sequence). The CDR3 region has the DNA TGTGCCACCAGCTTGCGACTAGCGGGAGAGACCCAGTACTTC. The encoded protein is CATSLRLAGETQYF.

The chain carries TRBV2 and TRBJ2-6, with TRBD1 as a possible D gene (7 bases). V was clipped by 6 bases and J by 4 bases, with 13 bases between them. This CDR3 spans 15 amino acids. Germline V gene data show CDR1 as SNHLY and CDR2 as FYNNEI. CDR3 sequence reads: CASRDREAGANVLTF. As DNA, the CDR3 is TGTGCCAGCAGAGACAGGGAGGCAGGGGCCAACGTCCTGACTTTC. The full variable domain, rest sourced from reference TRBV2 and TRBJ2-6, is EPEVTQTPSHQVTQMGQEVILRCVPISNHLYFYWYRQILGQKVEFLVSFYNNEISEKSEIFDDQFSVERPDGSNFTLKIRSTKLEDSAMYFCASRDREAGANVLTFGAGSRLTVL.

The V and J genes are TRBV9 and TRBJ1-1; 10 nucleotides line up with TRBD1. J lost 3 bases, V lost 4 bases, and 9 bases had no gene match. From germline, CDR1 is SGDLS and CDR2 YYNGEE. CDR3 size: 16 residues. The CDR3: CASSPPGQGYYTEAFF. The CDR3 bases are TGTGCCAGCAGCCCACCGGGACAGGGGTACTACACTGAAGCTTTCTTT.

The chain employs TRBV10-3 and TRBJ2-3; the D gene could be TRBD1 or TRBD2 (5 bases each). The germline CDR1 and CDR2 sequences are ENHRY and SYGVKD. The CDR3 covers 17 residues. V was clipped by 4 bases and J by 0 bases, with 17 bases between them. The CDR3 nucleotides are TGTGCCATCAGTGGAGAGGGGACCCTCGATAGCACAGATACGCAGTATTTT. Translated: CAISGEGTLDSTDTQYF.

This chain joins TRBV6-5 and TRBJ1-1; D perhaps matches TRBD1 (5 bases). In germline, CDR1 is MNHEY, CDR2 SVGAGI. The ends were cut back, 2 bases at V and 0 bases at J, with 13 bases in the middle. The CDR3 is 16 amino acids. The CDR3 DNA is TGTGCCAGCAGTTACAGCTGGACACGGATGAACACTGAAGCTTTCTTT. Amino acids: CASSYSWTRMNTEAFF.

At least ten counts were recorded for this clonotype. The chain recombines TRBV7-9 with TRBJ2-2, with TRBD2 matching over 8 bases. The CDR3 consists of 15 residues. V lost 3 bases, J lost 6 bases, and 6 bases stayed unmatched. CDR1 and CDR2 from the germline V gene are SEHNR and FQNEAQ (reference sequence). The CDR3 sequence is CASSFAGGRAGELFF. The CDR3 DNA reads TGTGCCAGCAGCTTCGCGGGAGGACGGGCCGGGGAGCTGTTTTTT.

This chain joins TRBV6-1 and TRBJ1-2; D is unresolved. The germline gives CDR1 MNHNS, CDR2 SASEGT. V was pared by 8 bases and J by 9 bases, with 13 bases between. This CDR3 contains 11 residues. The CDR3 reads CASAGQVSYTF. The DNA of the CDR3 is TGTGCCAGCGCTGGGCAGGTGAGCTACACCTTC.

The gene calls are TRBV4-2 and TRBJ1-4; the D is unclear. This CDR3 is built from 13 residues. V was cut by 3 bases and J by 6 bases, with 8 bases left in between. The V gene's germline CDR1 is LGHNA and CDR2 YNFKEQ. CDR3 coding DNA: TGTGCCAGCAGCCAGGTCTCTTATGAAAAACTGTTTTTT. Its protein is CASSQVSYEKLFF.